This T cell receptor (beta chain) was sequenced in a study of CD8+CD57+ T cells in acquired aplastic anemia. TCR beta VDJ combinations and CDR3 sequences were profiled from genomic DNA. Via MiXCR, TCRdb re-called the reads, giving one row per CDR3 protein. The sample gives under 200,000 distinct CDR3 sequences, less than 60% of which show up once; approximately 3% is in the top ten. This clonotype showed up many times. Sequenced patients had shown CD8+CD57+ cell expansion by flow cytometry. V was clipped by 2 bases and J by 7 bases, with 23 bases between them. Germline values: CDR1 MNHEY, CDR2 SVGAGI. There are 17 residues in the CDR3.

This receptor was obtained from a human donor with aplastic anemia. The sequenced material came from sorted CD4+, CD8+, or CD8+CD57+ T cells (not recorded which) from PBMCs. The J gene is TRBJ1-2, the V gene TRBV6-5; no definite D call. The CDR3 here is CASSYTATVSHSGGYTF. In nucleotides, the CDR3 is TGTGCCAGCAGTTACACGGCTACGGTGTCGCATTCTGGTGGCTACACCTTC.